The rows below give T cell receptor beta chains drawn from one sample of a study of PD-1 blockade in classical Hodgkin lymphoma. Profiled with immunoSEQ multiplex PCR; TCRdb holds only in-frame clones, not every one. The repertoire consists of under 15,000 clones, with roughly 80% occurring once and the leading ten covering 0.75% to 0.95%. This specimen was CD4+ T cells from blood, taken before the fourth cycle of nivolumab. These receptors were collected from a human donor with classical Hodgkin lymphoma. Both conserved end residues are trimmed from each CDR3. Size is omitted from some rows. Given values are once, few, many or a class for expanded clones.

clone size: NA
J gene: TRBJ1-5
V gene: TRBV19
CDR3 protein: ASSISGFNQPQH

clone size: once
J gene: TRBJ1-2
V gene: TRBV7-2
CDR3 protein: ARKTYGYT

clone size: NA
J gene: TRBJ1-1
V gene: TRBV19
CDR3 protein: ASSWARDTEAF

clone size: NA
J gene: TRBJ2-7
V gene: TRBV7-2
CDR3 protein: ASSLSLWTSGSEQY

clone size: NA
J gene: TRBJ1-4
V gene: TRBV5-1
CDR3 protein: ASSLRSLDEKLF

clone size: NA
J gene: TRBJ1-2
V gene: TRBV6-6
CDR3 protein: ASSFYPPYGYT

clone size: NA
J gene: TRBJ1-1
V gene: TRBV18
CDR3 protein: ASSPYNTEAF

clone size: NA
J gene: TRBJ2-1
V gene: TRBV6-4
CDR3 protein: ASSETDRGQFVNEQF

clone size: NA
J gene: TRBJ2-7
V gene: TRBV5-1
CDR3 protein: ASSLGPYLGSYEQY

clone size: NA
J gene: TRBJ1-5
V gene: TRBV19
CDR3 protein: ASSTPDRGQGQPQH

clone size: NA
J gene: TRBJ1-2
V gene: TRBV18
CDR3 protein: ASSPGPGNYGYT

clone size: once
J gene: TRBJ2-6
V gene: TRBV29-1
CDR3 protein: SAREAGANVLT

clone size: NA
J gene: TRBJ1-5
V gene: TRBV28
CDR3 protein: ASSLEGRTQH

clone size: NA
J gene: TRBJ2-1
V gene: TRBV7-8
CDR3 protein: ASSFSGRRNEQF

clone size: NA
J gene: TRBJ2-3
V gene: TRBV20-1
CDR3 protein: SATYTDTQY

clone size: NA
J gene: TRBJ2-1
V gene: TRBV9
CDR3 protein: ASNSFYNEQF

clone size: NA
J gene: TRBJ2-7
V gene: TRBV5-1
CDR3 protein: ASSPGQRYEQY

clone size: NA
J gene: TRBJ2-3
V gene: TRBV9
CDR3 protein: ASTQAEGTDTQY

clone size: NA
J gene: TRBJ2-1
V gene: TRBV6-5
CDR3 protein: ASSPRGRGRNEQF

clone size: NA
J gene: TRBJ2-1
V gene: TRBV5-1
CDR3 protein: ASRGLPSSYNEQF

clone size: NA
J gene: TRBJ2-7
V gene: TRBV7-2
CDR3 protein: ASSLFLGTVSYEQY

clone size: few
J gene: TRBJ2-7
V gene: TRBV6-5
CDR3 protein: ASSYSWGEQY

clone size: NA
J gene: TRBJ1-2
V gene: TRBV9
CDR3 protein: ASSGVSRADYGYT

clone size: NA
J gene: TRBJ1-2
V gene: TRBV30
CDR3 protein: AWTRDRAVNGYT

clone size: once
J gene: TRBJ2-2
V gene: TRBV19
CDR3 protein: ASSISGSTGELF

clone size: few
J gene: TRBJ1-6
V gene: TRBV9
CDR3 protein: ASSVGGTVGSSPLH

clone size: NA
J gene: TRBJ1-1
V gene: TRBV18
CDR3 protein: ASSPSNTNTEAF

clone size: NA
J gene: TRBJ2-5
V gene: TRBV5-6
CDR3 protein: ASSFSGVRSWETQY

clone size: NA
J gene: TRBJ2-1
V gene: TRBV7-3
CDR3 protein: ASSLTPKQGGTFFSYNEQF

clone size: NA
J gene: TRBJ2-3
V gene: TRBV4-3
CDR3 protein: ASSRRLAGGLWGTDTQY

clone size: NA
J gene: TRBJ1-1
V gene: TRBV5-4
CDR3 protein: ASSLARGLNTEAF

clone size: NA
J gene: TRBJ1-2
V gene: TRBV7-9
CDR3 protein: ASSLMGQPGDGYT

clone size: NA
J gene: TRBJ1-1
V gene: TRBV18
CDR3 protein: ASSPEMNTEAF

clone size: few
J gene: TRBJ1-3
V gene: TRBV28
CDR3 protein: ASRSTANSGNTIY

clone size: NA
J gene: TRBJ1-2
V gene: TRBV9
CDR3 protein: ASSVVANYGYT

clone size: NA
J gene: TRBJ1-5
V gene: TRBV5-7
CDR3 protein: ASSLGGKDNQPQH

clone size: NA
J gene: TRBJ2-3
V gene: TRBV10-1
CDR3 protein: ASSESGSGELTDTQY

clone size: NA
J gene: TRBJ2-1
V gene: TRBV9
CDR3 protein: ASSFRTSGGYEQF

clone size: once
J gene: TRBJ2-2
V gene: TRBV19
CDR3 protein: ASSKAARGELF

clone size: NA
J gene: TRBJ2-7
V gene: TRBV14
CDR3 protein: ASSPWTGYAYEQY

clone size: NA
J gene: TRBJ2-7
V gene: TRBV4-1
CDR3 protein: ASSQPYPQGLEQY

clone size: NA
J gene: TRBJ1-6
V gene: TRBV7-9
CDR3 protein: ASSLTGQSYNSPLH

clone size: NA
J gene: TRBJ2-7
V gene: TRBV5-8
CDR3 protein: ASSLARSRPRL

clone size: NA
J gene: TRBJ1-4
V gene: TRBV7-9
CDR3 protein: ASTRSATNEKLF

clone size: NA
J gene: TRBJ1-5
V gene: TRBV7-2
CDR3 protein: ASSSARQGSNQPQH

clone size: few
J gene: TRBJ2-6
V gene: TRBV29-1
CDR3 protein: SAQTGADSGANVLT

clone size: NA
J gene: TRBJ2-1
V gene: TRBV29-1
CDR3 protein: SHGVTSGRFYNEQF

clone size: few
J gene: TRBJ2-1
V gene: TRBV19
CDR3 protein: ASSSPGTSNRYEQF

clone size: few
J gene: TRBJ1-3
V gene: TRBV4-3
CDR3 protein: ASSQGQRNTIY